A single sample is the source of the 4 T cell receptor beta chains below, sequenced in a study of shared clonotypes between healthy human individuals. The table came from immunoSEQ multiplex PCR; TCRdb's copy has only in-frame clones and leaves some out. The sample contains about 1.1 million clones, 70% to 80% of which appear only once. The sample comprised memory CD4+ T cells from PBMCs. The subset here: CD45RA-negative fraction. These TCRs come from a man aged 18 to 30 in good health. Some clones in this sample may be carry-over from other donors' samples.

This chain connects TRBV6-6 to TRBJ1-1, with D possibly TRBD1 on 6 matching bases. The CDR3 spans 13 residues. Germline lookup yields CDR1 MNHNY and CDR2 SVGAGI (reference sequence). Trimming took 2 bases from V and 11 from J, leaving 15 bases between them. DNA for the CDR3: TGTGCCAGCAGTTACGCCGGGGGGCGCGAGGCTTTCTTT. Protein product: CASSYAGGREAFF.

The CDR3 bases are TGTGCCAGCAGCCGGACTAGCGGGAGCTCCTACAATGAGCAGTTCTTC. Translation gives CASSRTSGSSYNEQFF. The chain carries TRBV7-9 and TRBJ2-1; 13 bases map to TRBD2. This CDR3 is 16 amino acids long. With V trimmed by 5 bases and J by 0 bases, 1 base remained unmatched. The germline V gene has CDR1 SEHNR and CDR2 FQNEAQ (reference sequence). Drawing the rest from reference TRBV7-9 and TRBJ2-1, the complete variable domain is DTGVSQNPRHKITKRGQNVTFRCDPISEHNRLYWYRQTLGQGPEFLTYFQNEAQLEKSRLLSDRFSAERPKGSFSTLEIQRTEQGDSAMYLCASSRTSGSSYNEQFFGPGTRLTVL.

The genes are TRBV28 and TRBJ1-5, with D tentatively TRBD1 (5 bases). This CDR3 has 13 residues. CDR1 is MDHEN, CDR2 SYDVKM, per germline. Trimming removed 2 bases at V and 6 bases at J, with 8 bases between. The CDR3 sequence: CASSLTGGQPQHF. In DNA, the CDR3 is TGTGCCAGCAGTTTAACAGGAGGTCAGCCCCAGCATTTT. The full variable domain, rest sourced from reference TRBV28 and TRBJ1-5, is DVKVTQSSRYLVKRTGEKVFLECVQDMDHENMFWYRQDPGLGLRLIYFSYDVKMKEKGDIPEGYSVSREKKERFSLILESASTNQTSMYLCASSLTGGQPQHFGDGTRLSIL.

CDR3 coding DNA: TGTGCCAGCAGTTCCGTAGAAGACTCTGGGGCCAACGTCCTGACTTTC. This codes for CASSSVEDSGANVLTF. V is TRBV27 and J is TRBJ2-6; no reliable D call. CDR3 length equals 16 residues. Germline CDR1 MNHEY, CDR2 SMNVEV (reference sequence). Trimming left V 4 bases short and J 0 bases short, with 10 bases between.